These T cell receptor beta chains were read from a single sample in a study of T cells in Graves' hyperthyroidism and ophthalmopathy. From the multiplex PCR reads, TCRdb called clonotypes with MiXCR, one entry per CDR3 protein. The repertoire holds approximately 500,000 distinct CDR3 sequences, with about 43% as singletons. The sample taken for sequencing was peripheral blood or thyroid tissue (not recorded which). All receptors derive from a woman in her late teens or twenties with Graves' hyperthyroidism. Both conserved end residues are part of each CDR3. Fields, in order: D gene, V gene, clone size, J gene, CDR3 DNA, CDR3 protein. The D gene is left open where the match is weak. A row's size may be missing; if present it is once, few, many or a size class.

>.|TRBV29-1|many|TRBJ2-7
TGCAGCGTCGTCCTGGCCCTCTCCCCGTACGAGCAGTACTTC
CSVVLALSPYEQYF
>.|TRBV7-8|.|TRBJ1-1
TGTGCCAGCAGCTTAGGGGGCAGGGAGAGCACTGAAGCTTTCTTT
CASSLGGRESTEAFF
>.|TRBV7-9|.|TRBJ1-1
TGTGCCAGCAGCTCCGTATCGGGACATATAGCGGGAGGGACTGAAGCTTTCTTT
CASSSVSGHIAGGTEAFF
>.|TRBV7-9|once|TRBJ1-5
TGTGCCAGCAGTTTTGGGACTAGCGGCTCCTACGAGCAGCCCCAGCATTTT
CASSFGTSGSYEQPQHF
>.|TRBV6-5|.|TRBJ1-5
TGTGCCAGCAGTCGACAGTTAGGTCAGCCCCAGCATTTT
CASSRQLGQPQHF
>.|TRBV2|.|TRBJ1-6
TGTGCCAGCAGCCCCAAAGCGGGACAAGGACCCCTCCACTTT
CASSPKAGQGPLHF
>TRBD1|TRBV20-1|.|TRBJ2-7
TGCAGTGCCAAAGGGACAGGGGCGAGTAGCTACGAGCAGTACTTC
CSAKGTGASSYEQYF
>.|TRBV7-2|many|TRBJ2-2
TGTGCCAGCAGCTTAGCGGTTCTATCGAACACCGGGGAGCTGTTTTTT
CASSLAVLSNTGELFF
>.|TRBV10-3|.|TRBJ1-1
TGTGCCATCAGCGTTGTTGGAGGGCCAGGCACTGAAGCTTTCTTT
CAISVVGGPGTEAFF
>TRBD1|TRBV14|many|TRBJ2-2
TGTGCCAGCAGCCCTGACAGGGTCGTCAACACCGGGGAGCTGTTTTTT
CASSPDRVVNTGELFF
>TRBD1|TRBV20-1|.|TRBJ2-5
TGCAGTGATACCGGGACAGCCCAAGAGACCCAGTACTTC
CSDTGTAQETQYF
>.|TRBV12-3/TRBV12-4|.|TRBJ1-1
TGTGCCAGCAGTACAGGGCATGCTTTCTTT
CASSTGHAFF
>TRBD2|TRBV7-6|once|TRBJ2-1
TGTGCCAGCAGCTTATTCGCGGGACTAATTTTCTTC
CASSLFAGLIFF
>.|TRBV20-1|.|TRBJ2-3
TGCAGTGCTAGAGATCCAGATACGCAGTATTTT
CSARDPDTQYF
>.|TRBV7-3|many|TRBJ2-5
TGTGCCAGCAGCTCTTCCGGACAGCAAGAGACCCAGTACTTC
CASSSSGQQETQYF
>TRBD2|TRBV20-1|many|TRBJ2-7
TGCAGTGCTAGGAAGAGTGGCGGGAGTATGTCCTACGAGCAGTACTTC
CSARKSGGSMSYEQYF
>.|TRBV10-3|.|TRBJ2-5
TGTGCCAGCAGTGACGATACAGGGCGGGAGACACAGAACTTC
CASSDDTGRETQNF
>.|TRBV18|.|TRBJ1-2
TGTGCCAGCTCCCCAGGGACCCTCTATGGCTACACCTTC
CASSPGTLYGYTF
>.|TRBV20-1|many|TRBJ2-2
TGCAGTGCTAGAGATCATGGGGGGTCCGGGGAGCTGTTTTTT
CSARDHGGSGELFF
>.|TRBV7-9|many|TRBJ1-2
TGTGCCAGCAGCCCGGAAAGGATGGGCTACACCTTC
CASSPERMGYTF
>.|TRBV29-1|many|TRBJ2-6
TGCAGCGTTGAAGAGGAGGAAAGGATGGGGGGGGCCAACGTCCTGACTTTC
CSVEEEERMGGANVLTF
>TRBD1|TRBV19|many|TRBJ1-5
TGTGCCAGTAGCGCAGGGGGCTCTAATAATCAGCCCCAGCATTTT
CASSAGGSNNQPQHF
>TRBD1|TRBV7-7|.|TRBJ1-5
TGTGCCCCAACAGGGGGCAATCAGCCCCAGCATTTT
CAPTGGNQPQHF
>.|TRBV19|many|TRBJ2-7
TGTGCCAGTAGTATTTCCCCGGCTGGGAATTACGAGCAGTACTTC
CASSISPAGNYEQYF
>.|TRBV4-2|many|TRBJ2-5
TGTGCCAGCAGCCAGGGCGCCGGGGCCTCTCGAGCAGAGACCCAGTACTTC
CASSQGAGASRAETQYF
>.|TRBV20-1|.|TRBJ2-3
TGCAGTGCTAGAATTGGGCAGCCAGATACGCAGTATTTT
CSARIGQPDTQYF
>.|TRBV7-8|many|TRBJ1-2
TGTGCCAGCAGCTTAGACGGGACGGCCCTTTATGGCTACACCTTC
CASSLDGTALYGYTF
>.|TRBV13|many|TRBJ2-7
TGTGCCAGCACCTCCGGGCAGACCTCCTACGAGCAGTACTTC
CASTSGQTSYEQYF
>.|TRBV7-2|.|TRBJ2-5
TGTGCCAGCAGCAGCAGTGGGGTCCAGCCCCAGTACTTC
CASSSSGVQPQYF
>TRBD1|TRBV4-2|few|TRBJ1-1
TGTGCCAGCAGCCAACCAGGGGGTATGGACACTGAAGCTTTCTTT
CASSQPGGMDTEAFF
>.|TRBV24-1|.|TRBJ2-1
TGTGCCACCAGTGACCCCGGACCTAACAATGAGCAGTTCTTC
CATSDPGPNNEQFF
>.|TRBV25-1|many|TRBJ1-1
TGTGCCAGCGTAGATCTCAGGGTCTCCACTGAAGCTTTCTTT
CASVDLRVSTEAFF
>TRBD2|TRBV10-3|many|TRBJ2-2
TGTGCCATCAGAGCTAGCGGTTCGGGCACCGGGGAGCTGTTTTTT
CAIRASGSGTGELFF
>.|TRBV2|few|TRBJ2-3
TGTGCCAGCGTTATGTTAGGGGGCACAGATACGCAGTATTTT
CASVMLGGTDTQYF
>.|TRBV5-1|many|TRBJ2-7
TGTGCCAGCAGTTTACGGGGACCCTACGAGCAGTACTTC
CASSLRGPYEQYF
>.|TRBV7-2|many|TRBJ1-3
TGTGCCAGCAGCCCAGGAAACACCATATATTTT
CASSPGNTIYF
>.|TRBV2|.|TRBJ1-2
TGTGCCAGCAGTGAACTGGTTTGGGGTGTAAACTATGGCTACACCTTC
CASSELVWGVNYGYTF
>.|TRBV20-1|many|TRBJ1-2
TGCAGTGCTAGAGATCAAAACAGCTATGGCTACACCTTC
CSARDQNSYGYTF
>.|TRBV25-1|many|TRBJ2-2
TGTGCCAGCAGTGAATGGGACGGGGTGGCCGGGGAGCTGTTTTTT
CASSEWDGVAGELFF
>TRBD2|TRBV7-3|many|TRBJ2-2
TGTGCCAGCAGGCCAGCGGGGGGAAGGGGCGTCGAGGAGCTGTTTTTT
CASRPAGGRGVEELFF
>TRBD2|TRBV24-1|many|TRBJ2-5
TGTGCCACCAGTGATTTGCGATTAGGGACTAGCGGGAGGTTTCAAGAGACCCAGTACTTC
CATSDLRLGTSGRFQETQYF
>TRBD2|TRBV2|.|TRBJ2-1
TGTGCCAGCACAACGGGACTAGCGGGAGTGTATGAGCAGTTCTTC
CASTTGLAGVYEQFF
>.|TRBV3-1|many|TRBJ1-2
TGTGCCAGCAGCCAAGATGTGGTCAGGGTGGACTATGGCTACACCTTC
CASSQDVVRVDYGYTF
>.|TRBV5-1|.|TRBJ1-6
TGCGCCAGCAGCCAACAAGGGCAGGACGGGTCACCCCTCCACTTT
CASSQQGQDGSPLHF
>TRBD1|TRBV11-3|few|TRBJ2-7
TGTGCCAGCAGCAGCTACCCGGGACAGGGGAGTTCGAGCTCCTACGAGCAGTACTTC
CASSSYPGQGSSSSYEQYF